This entry lists 9 T cell receptor beta chains sequenced from one sample in a study of shared clonotypes between healthy human individuals. Clones were sequenced by immunoSEQ multiplex PCR, and TCRdb holds only the in-frame ones, with some missing. The sample yields hundreds of thousands of clones, around 79% seen once. The specimen sequenced was PBMCs. These receptors were collected from a woman aged 40 to 49 in good health. Some clones in this sample may be carry-over from other donors' samples.

In its sample, this clone was seen a few times. The chain has TRBV19 and TRBJ2-7; D is ambiguous. V was pared by 3 bases and J by 6 bases, with 15 bases between. The CDR3 is 14 amino acids. From germline, CDR1 is LNHDA and CDR2 SQIVND (reference sequence). The CDR3 sequence: CASSIEAGYSEQYF. The CDR3 DNA sequence: TGTGCCAGTAGTATTGAGGCAGGTTACTCCGAGCAGTACTTC. The full variable domain, its missing parts supplied by reference TRBV19 and TRBJ2-7, is DGGITQSPKYLFRKEGQNVTLSCEQNLNHDAMYWYRQDPGQGLRLIYYSQIVNDFQKGDIAEGYSVSREKKESFPLTVTSAQKNPTAFYLCASSIEAGYSEQYFGPGTRLTVT.

The chain carries TRBV4-2 and TRBJ1-5; 8 bases are shared with TRBD1. Germline assignment: CDR1 LGHNA and CDR2 YNFKEQ. Trimming cost V 0 bases and J 5 bases; bases outside gene matches: 3. This CDR3 comprises 15 residues. The CDR3 sequence is CASSQEDREDQPQHF. Here the CDR3 DNA reads TGTGCCAGCAGCCAAGAGGACAGGGAAGATCAGCCCCAGCATTTT.

The chain recombines TRBV28 with TRBJ1-1, with no clear D. Germline V gene sequence: CDR1 MDHEN, CDR2 SYDVKM. The CDR3 extends over 10 amino acids. V was clipped by 5 bases and J by 4 bases, with 2 bases between them. The CDR3 bases are TGTGCCAGCAGTGGCACTGAAGCTTTCTTT. Its protein product is CASSGTEAFF.

This clone has only one observation. The chain combines TRBV4-1 with TRBJ2-3; 9 bases agree with TRBD2. Germline V gene lookup returns CDR1 MGHRA and CDR2 YSYEKL. The CDR3 is 17 residues long. V was pared by 4 bases and J by 2 bases, with 10 bases of the junction left unmatched. CDR3 nucleotides: TGCGCCAGCAGCCGCCTGGGGGCGGGAGGGGTCACAGATACGCAGTATTTT. Its protein is CASSRLGAGGVTDTQYF.

The V gene is TRBV9, the J gene TRBJ2-7; 13 bases match TRBD2. This CDR3 contains 14 residues. V trimming: 4 bases; J trimming: 6 bases; junction bases outside the gene matches: 4. Germline lookup yields CDR1 SGDLS and CDR2 YYNGEE. The CDR3 here is CASSKLAGGAEQYF. The CDR3 nucleotides are TGTGCCAGCAGCAAACTAGCGGGAGGGGCCGAGCAGTACTTC.

The rearrangement links TRBV6-6 to TRBJ1-5, with D tentatively TRBD1 (6 bases). This CDR3 contains 13 residues. V was clipped by 7 bases and J by 0 bases, with 7 bases between them. The germline V gene encodes CDR1 MNHNY and CDR2 SVGAGI (reference sequence). In nucleotides, the CDR3 is TGTGCCAGCAAGGACAGTAGCAATCAGCCCCAGCATTTT. Its protein is CASKDSSNQPQHF.

The rearrangement joins TRBV4-3 to TRBJ2-5; tentative D call: TRBD2 (5 bases). V was pared by 0 bases and J by 3 bases, with 8 bases between. Germline lookup yields CDR1 LGHNA and CDR2 YSLEER. The CDR3 runs 14 residues. The CDR3 DNA reads as TGCGCCAGCAGCCAAGACGCAGCGGAAGAGACCCAGTACTTC. This gives the protein CASSQDAAEETQYF.

The chain has TRBV28 and TRBJ1-5; 8 bases are a match to TRBD1. The ends lost 11 bases at V and 2 bases at J; junction bases unmatched: 14. The CDR3 has 16 residues. Germline CDR1 is MDHEN and CDR2 is SYDVKM. The CDR3 coding sequence is TGTGCCGCCTTGGACAGGGTTTTAGCTGGCAATCAGCCCCAGCATTTT. This codes for CAALDRVLAGNQPQHF.

V usage is TRBV10-3 and J usage is TRBJ2-7, with a possible D match to TRBD1 (6 bases). Looked up from germline, CDR1 is ENHRY and CDR2 is SYGVKD. V was cut by 6 bases and J by 2 bases, with 14 bases left in between. The CDR3 length is 14 residues. CDR3 amino acids: CAIRTTGPTYEQYF. The DNA for the CDR3 is TGTGCCATCAGAACGACAGGACCCACCTACGAGCAGTACTTC.